This T cell receptor beta chain emerged from a study of blood T cell repertoires in COVID-19. In the study overall: Italy, Spain and the United States were the sources of the convalescent and acute COVID-19 samples.

While infection was still active, Seattle patients were enrolled and then followed longitudinally. Original handling: Using reference gene primer amplification, nucleated cell counts were estimated. Using immunoSEQ multiplex PCR, the repertoire was profiled, and TCRdb retains in-frame clones only, with some absent. That table gives V, J and clone size, and the DNA gave D and trimming. Counted here are a few hundred thousand clones, about 91% occurring once; the ten biggest clones make up approximately 2.5%. This clone showed up just a few times. This CDR3 contains 17 residues. This chain uses TRBV21-1 with TRBJ1-4. TRBV21-1 is a pseudogene. The sequenced sample consisted of peripheral blood. This TCR came from a person in their late teens or twenties with COVID-19, enrolled during active disease. The CDR3 DNA sequence: TGTGCCAGCAGCAATTTCGTCCGTGTGAAGAAGCATGAAAAACTGTTTTTT. This encodes CASSNFVRVKKHEKLFF.